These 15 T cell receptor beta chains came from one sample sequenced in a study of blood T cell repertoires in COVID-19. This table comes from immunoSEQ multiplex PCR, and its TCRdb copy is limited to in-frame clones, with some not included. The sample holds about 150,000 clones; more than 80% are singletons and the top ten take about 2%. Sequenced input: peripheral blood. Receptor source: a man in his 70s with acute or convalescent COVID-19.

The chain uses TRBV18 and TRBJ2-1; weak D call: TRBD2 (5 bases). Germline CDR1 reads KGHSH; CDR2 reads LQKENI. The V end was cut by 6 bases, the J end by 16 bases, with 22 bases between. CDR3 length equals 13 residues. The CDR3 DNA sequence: TGTGCCAGCTCTGCGTCGATAGAACTAGATATCTTCTTC. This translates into CASSASIELDIFF.

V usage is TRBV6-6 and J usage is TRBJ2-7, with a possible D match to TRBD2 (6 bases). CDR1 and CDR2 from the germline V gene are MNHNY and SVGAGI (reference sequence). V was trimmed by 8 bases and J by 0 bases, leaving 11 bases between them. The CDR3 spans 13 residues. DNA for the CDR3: TGTGCCAGCGGGGACTTCGGCTCCTACGAGCAGTACTTC. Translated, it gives CASGDFGSYEQYF.

CDR3: CASSLGHTPTIGELFF. Written as DNA, the CDR3 is TGTGCCAGCAGTTTAGGACATACTCCTACCATCGGGGAGCTGTTTTTT. The J gene is TRBJ2-2, the V gene TRBV28; a possible D gene is TRBD1 (5 bases). The CDR3 length is 16 residues. V was trimmed by 2 bases and J by 7 bases, leaving 17 bases between them. Germline CDR1 reads MDHEN; CDR2 reads SYDVKM.

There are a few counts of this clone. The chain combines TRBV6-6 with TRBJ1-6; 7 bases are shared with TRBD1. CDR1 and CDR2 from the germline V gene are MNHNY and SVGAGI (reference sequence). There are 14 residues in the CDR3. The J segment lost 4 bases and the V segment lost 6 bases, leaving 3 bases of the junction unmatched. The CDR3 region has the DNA TGTGCCAGCAGCCAGGGACAGTATAATTCACCCCTCCACTTT. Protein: CASSQGQYNSPLHF.

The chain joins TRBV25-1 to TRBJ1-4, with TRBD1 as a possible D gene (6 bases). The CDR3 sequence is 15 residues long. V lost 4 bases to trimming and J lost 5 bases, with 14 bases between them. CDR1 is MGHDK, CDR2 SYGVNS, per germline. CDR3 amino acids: CASSVNRVENEKLFF. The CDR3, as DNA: TGTGCCAGCAGTGTCAACAGGGTGGAGAATGAAAAACTGTTTTTT. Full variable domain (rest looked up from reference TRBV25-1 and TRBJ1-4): EADIYQTPRYLVIGTGKKITLECSQTMGHDKMYWYQQDPGMELHLIHYSYGVNSTEKGDLSSESTVSRIRTEHFPLTLESARPSHTSQYLCASSVNRVENEKLFFGSGTQLSVL.

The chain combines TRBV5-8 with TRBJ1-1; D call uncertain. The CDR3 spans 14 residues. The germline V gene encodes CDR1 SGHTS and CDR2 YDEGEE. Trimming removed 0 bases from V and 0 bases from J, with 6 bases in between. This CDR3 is CASSLGQMNTEAFF. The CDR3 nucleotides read TGTGCCAGCAGCTTGGGTCAGATGAACACTGAAGCTTTCTTT.

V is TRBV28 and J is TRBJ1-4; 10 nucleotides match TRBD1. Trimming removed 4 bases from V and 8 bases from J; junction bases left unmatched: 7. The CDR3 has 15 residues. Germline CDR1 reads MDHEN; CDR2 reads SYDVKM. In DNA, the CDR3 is TGTGCCAGCAGTTCAGCCGGGACAGGGGAAGAAAAACTGTTTTTT. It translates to CASSSAGTGEEKLFF. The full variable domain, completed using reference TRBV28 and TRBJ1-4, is DVKVTQSSRYLVKRTGEKVFLECVQDMDHENMFWYRQDPGLGLRLIYFSYDVKMKEKGDIPEGYSVSREKKERFSLILESASTNQTSMYLCASSSAGTGEEKLFFGSGTQLSVL.

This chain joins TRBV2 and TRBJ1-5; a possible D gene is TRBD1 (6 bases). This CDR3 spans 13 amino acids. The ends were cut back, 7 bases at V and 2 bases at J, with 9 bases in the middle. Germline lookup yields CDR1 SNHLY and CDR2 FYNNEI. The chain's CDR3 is CASKGGRNQPQHF. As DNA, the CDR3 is TGTGCCAGCAAAGGGGGACGCAATCAGCCCCAGCATTTT.

CDR3 bases: TGTGCCAGCAGTCTTGACAGGGCCGAGACCCAGTACTTC. Protein product: CASSLDRAETQYF. The chain links TRBV11-3 to TRBJ2-5, with TRBD1 matching over 7 bases. CDR1 is SGHNT, CDR2 YENEEA, per germline. There are 13 residues in the CDR3. Trimming removed 6 bases from V and 5 bases from J; junction bases left unmatched: 6.

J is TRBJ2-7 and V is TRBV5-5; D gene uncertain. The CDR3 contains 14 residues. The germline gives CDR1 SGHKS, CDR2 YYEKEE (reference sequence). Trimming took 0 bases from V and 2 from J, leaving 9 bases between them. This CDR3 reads CASSLGGWAYEQYF. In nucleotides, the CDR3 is TGTGCCAGCAGCTTGGGCGGTTGGGCCTACGAGCAGTACTTC.

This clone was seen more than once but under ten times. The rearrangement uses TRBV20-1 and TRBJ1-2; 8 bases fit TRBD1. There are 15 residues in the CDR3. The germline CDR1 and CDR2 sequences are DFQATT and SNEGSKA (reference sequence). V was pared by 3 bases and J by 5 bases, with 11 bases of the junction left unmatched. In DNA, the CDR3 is TGCAGTGCTAGTGAGGACGACAGGGGAGGATATGGCTACACCTTC. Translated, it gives CSASEDDRGGYGYTF.

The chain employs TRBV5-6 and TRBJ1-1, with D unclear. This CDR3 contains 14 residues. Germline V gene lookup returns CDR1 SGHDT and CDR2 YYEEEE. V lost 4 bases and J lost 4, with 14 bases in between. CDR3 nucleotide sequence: TGTGCCAGCAGCCCGAGGGTATTGATCACTGAAGCTTTCTTT. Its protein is CASSPRVLITEAFF.

CDR3 loop: CSVGQATNEKLFF. The CDR3 bases are TGCAGCGTTGGACAGGCAACTAATGAAAAACTGTTTTTT. V and J are TRBV29-1 and TRBJ1-4; possible D gene TRBD1, 6 bases. The CDR3 is made up of 13 amino acids. V lost 4 bases and J 0 bases, leaving 6 bases between the germline ends. Germline CDR1 is SQVTM and CDR2 is ANQGSEA.

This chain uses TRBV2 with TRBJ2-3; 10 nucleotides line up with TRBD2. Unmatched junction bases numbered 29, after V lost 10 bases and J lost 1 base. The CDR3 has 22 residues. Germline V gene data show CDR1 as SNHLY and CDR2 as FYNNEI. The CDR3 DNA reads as TGTGCCACCCCCGGCAGGGCCCCCTTTAGGACTAGCGGTTCCTTTCGCACAGATACGCAGTATTTT. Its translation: CATPGRAPFRTSGSFRTDTQYF.

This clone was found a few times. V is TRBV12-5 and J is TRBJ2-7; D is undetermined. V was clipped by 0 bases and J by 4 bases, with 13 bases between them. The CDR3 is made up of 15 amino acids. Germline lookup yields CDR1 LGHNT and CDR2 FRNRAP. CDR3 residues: CASGLVVVPGYEQYF. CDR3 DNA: TGTGCTAGTGGTTTGGTAGTGGTACCGGGTTACGAGCAGTACTTC. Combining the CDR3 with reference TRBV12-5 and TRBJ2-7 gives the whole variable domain DARVTQTPRHKVTEMGQEVTMRCQPILGHNTVFWYRQTMMQGLELLAYFRNRAPLDDSGMPKDRFSAEMPDATLATLKIQPSEPRDSAVYFCASGLVVVPGYEQYFGPGTRLTVT.